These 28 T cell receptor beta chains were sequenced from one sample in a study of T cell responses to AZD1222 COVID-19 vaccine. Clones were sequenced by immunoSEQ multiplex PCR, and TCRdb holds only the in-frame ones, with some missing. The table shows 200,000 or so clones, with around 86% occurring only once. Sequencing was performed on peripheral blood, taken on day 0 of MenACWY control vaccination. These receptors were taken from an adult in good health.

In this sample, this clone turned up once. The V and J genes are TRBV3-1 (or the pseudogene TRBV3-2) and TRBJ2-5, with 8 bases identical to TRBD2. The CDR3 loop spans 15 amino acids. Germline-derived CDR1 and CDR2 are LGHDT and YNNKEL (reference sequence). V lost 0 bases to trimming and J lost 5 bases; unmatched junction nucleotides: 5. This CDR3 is CASSQDGGARETQYF. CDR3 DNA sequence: TGTGCCAGCAGCCAAGACGGGGGGGCTCGGGAGACCCAGTACTTC.

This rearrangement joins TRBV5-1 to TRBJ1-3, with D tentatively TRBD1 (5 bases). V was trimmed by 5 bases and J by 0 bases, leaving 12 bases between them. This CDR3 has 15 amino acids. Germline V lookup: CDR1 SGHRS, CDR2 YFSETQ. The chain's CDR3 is CASSSDSLSGNTIYF. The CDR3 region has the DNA TGCGCCAGCAGTTCCGACAGCCTCTCTGGAAACACCATATATTTT.

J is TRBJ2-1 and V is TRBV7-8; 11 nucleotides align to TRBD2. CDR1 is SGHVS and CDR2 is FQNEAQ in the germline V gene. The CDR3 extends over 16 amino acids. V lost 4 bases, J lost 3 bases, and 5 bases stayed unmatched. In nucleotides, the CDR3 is TGTGCCAGCAGCTCACCCGGGACTAGCGGCTACAATGAGCAGTTCTTC. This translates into CASSSPGTSGYNEQFF. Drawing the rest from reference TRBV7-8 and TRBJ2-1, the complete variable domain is GAGVSQSPRYKVAKRGQDVALRCDPISGHVSLFWYQQALGQGPEFLTYFQNEAQLDKSGLPSDRFFAERPEGSVSTLKIQRTQQEDSAVYLCASSSPGTSGYNEQFFGPGTRLTVL.

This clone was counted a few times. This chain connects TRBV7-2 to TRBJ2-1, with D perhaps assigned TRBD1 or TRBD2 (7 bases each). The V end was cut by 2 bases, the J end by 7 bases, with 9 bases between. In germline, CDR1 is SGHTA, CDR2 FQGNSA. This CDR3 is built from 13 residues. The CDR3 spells CASSLQGGNEQFF. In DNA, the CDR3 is TGTGCCAGCAGCTTACAGGGGGGGAATGAGCAGTTCTTC.

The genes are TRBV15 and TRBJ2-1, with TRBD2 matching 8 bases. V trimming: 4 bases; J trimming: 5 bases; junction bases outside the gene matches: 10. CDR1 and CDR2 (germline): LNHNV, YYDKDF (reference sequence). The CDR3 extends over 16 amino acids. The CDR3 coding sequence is TGTGCCACCAGCAAAGAGATAACCGGGGGGGACAATGAGCAGTTCTTC. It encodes CATSKEITGGDNEQFF.

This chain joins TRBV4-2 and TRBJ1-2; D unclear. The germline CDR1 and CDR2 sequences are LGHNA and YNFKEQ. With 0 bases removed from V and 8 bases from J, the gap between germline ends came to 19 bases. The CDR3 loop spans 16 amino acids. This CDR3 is CASSQETMGVERGYTF. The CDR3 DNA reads TGTGCCAGCAGCCAAGAAACGATGGGTGTTGAGCGGGGCTACACCTTC.

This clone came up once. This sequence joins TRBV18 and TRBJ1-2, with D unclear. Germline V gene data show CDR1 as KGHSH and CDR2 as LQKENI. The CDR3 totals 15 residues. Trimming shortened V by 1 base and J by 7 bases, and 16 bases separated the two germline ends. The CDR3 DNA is TGTGCCAGCTCACCACGGGATCCGCGAGGAGGTGGCTACACCTTC. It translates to CASSPRDPRGGGYTF.

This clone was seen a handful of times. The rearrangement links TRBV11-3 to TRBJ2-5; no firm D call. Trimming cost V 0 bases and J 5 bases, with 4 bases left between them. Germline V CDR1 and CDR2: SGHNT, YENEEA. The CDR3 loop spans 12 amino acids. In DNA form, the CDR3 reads TGTGCCAGCAGCTTAGAACGTGAGACCCAGTACTTC. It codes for CASSLERETQYF. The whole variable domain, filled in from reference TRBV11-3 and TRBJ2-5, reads EAGVVQSPRYKIIEKKQPVAFWCNPISGHNTLYWYLQNLGQGPELLIRYENEEAVDDSQLPKDRFSAERLKGVDSTLKIQPAELGDSAVYLCASSLERETQYFGPGTRLLVL.

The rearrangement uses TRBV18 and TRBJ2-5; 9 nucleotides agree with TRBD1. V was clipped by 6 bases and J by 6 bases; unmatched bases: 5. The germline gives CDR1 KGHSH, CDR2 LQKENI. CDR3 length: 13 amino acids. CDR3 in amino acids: CASSRDREKTQYF. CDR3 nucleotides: TGTGCCAGCTCGCGGGACAGGGAGAAGACCCAGTACTTC.

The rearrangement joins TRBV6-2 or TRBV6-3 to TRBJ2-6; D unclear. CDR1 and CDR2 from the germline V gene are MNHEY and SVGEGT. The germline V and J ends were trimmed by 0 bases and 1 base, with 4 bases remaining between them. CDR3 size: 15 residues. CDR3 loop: CASSYSGSGANVLTF. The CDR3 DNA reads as TGTGCCAGCAGTTACTCCGGTTCTGGGGCCAACGTCCTGACTTTC.

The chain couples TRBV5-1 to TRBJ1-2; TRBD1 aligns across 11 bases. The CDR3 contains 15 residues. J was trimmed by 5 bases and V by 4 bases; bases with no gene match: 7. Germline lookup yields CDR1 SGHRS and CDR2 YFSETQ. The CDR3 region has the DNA TGCGCCAGCAGCACCTGGGGACAGGGGGAATATGGCTACACCTTC. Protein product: CASSTWGQGEYGYTF.

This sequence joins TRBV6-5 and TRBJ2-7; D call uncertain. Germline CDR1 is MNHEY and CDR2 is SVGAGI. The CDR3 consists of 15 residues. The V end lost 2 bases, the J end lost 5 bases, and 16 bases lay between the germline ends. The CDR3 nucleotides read TGTGCCAGCAGTTACCAAGGGCCCCTTGAGGACGAGCAGTACTTC. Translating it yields CASSYQGPLEDEQYF.

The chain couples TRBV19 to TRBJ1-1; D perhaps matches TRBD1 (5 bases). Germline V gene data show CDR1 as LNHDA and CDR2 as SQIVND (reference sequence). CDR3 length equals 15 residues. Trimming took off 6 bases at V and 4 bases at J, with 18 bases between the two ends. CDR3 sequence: CASREAPGGGTEAFF. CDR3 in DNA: TGTGCCAGTAGAGAGGCTCCGGGGGGTGGCACTGAAGCTTTCTTT.

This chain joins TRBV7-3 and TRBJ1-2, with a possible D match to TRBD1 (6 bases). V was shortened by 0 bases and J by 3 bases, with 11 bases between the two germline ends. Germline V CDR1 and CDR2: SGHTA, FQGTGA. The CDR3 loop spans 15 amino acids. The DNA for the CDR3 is TGTGCCAGCAGCTTAACGCCGACAGGTTACTATGGCTACACCTTC. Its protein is CASSLTPTGYYGYTF.

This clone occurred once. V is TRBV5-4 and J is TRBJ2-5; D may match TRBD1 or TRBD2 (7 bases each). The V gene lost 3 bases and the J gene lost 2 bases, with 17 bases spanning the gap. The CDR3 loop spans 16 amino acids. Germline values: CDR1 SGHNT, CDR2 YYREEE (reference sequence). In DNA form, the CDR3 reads TGTGCCAGCAGCTCCGGGGAGGGGGCGAAGCAAGAGACCCAGTACTTC. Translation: CASSSGEGAKQETQYF.

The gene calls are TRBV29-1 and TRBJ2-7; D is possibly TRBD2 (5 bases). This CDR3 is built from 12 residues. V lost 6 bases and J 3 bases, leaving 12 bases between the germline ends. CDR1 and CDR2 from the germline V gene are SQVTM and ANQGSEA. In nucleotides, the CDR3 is TGCAGCGTGCGGGTCTCGGGCTACGAGCAGTACTTC. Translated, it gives CSVRVSGYEQYF.

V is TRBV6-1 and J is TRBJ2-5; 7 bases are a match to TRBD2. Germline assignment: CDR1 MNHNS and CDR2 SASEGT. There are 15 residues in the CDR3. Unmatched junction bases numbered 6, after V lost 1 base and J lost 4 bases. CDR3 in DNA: TGTGCCAGCAGTGAAGTCGCGGGAGAAACAGAGACCCAGTACTTC. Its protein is CASSEVAGETETQYF.

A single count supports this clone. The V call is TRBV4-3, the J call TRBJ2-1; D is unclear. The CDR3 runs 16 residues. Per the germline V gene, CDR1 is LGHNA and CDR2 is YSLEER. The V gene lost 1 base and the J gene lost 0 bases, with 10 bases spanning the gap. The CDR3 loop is CASSQAARSSYNEQFF. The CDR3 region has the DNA TGCGCCAGCAGCCAAGCTGCCCGGAGCTCCTACAATGAGCAGTTCTTC.

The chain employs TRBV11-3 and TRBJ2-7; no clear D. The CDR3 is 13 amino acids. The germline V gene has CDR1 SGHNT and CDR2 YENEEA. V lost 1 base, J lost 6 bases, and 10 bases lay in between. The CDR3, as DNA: TGTGCCAGCAGCTTAGCGATGGGCGGCGAGCAGTACTTC. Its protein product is CASSLAMGGEQYF.

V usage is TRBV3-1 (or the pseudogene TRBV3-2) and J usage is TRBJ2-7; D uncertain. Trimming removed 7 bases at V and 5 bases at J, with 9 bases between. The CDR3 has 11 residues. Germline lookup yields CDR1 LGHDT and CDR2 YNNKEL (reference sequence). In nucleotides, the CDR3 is TGTGCCAGCACCGGAGACCACGAGCAGTACTTC. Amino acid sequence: CASTGDHEQYF.

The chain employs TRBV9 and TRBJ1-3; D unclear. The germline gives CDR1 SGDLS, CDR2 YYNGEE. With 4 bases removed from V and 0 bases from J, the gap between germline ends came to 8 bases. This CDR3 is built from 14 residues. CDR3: CASSTQSSGNTIYF. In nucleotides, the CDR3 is TGTGCCAGCAGCACACAGAGCTCTGGAAACACCATATATTTT. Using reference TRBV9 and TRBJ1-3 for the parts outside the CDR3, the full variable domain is DSGVTQTPKHLITATGQRVTLRCSPRSGDLSVYWYQQSLDQGLQFLIQYYNGEERAKGNILERFSAQQFPDLHSELNLSSLELGDSALYFCASSTQSSGNTIYFGEGSWLTVV.

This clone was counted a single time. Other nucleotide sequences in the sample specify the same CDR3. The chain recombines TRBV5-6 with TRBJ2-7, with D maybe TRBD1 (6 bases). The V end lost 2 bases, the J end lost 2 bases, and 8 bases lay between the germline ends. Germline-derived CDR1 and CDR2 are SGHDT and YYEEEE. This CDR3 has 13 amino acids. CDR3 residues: CASSLTGTYEQYF. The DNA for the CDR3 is TGTGCCAGCAGCTTAACAGGGACCTACGAGCAGTACTTC.

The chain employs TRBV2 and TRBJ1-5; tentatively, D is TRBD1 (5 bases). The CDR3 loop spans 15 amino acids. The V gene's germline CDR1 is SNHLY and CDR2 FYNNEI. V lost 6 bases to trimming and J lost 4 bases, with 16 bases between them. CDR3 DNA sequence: TGTGCCAGCAGCGCCCGGGACGCACAAAATCAGCCCCAGCATTTT. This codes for CASSARDAQNQPQHF.

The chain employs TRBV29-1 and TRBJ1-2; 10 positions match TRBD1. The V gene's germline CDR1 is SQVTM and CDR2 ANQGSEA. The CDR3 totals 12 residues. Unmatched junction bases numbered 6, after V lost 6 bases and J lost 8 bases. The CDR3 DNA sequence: TGCAGCGTGACAGGGGGCTCGGGGGGCTACACCTTC. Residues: CSVTGGSGGYTF.

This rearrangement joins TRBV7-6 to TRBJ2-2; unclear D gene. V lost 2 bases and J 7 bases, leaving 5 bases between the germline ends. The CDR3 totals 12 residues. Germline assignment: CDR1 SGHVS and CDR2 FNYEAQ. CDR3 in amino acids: CASSLKNGELFF. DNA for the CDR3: TGTGCCAGCAGCTTAAAGAACGGGGAGCTGTTTTTT.

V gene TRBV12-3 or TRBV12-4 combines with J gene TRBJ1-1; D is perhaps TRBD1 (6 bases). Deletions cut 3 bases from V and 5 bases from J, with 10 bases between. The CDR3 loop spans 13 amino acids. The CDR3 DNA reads TGTGCCAGCAGTTTGTGGGGGCAGACTGAAGCTTTCTTT. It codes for CASSLWGQTEAFF.

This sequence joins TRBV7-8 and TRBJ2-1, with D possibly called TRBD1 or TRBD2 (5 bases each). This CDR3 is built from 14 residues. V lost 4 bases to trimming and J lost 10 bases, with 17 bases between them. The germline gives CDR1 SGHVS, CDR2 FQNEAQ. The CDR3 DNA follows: TGTGCCAGCAGCTCCAGGCCGGGGCCTAGCGAGCAGTTCTTC. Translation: CASSSRPGPSEQFF.

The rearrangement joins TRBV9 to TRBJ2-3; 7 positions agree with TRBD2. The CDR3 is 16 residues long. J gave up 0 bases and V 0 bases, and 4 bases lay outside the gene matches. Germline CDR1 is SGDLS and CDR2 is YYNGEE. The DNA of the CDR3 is TGTGCCAGCAGCGTAGATCCGCGGGGGAGCACAGATACGCAGTATTTT. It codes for CASSVDPRGSTDTQYF.